The rows below give T cell receptor beta chains drawn from one sample of a study of blood T cell repertoires in COVID-19. Sequencing was performed with immunoSEQ multiplex PCR; in TCRdb, only in-frame clones are kept and a portion is missing. Counted here are 150,000 to 200,000 clones, 82% occurring once; the ten biggest clones make up about 10%. Specimen: PBMCs or T cells enriched from blood (not recorded which). Receptors were obtained from a man in his forties or fifties who had recovered from COVID-19. Both conserved end residues are part of each CDR3. D genes are given only for firm matches. Some rows have no size entry. The others give once, few or many, or a class for an expanded clone.

J: TRBJ2-3
V: TRBV15
size: NA
D: NA
CDR3: CATSRSRGTDTQYF
DNA: TGTGCCACCAGCAGGTCGCGGGGCACAGATACGCAGTATTTT

J: TRBJ2-7
V: TRBV27
size: NA
D: NA
CDR3: CASSLQGYEQYF
DNA: TGTGCCAGCAGTCTACAGGGCTACGAGCAGTACTTC

J: TRBJ2-7
V: TRBV3-1/TRBV3-2
size: NA
D: TRBD2
CDR3: CASSRGASGGAGVHEQYF
DNA: TGTGCCAGCAGCCGCGGGGCTAGCGGGGGGGCCGGGGTCCACGAGCAGTACTTC

J: TRBJ2-7
V: TRBV5-4
size: NA
D: TRBD2
CDR3: CASSVSGSLYEQYF
DNA: TGTGCCAGCAGCGTGAGCGGGAGCCTCTACGAGCAGTACTTC

J: TRBJ2-4
V: TRBV11-2
size: NA
D: TRBD2
CDR3: CASSSVAGTSIQYF
DNA: TGTGCCAGCAGCTCCGTGGCCGGGACTAGTATTCAGTACTTC

J: TRBJ2-3
V: TRBV6-1
size: once
D: NA
CDR3: CASSEAGSRTDTQYF
DNA: TGTGCCAGCAGTGAAGCCGGGTCCCGCACAGATACGCAGTATTTT

J: TRBJ2-1
V: TRBV29-1
size: NA
D: TRBD2
CDR3: CSVATSGPNEQFF
DNA: TGCAGCGTCGCGACTAGCGGCCCCAATGAGCAGTTCTTC

J: TRBJ1-1
V: TRBV29-1
size: few
D: NA
CDR3: CSVVGPRTNEAFF
DNA: TGCAGCGTTGTGGGGCCGAGGACGAATGAAGCTTTCTTT

J: TRBJ2-7
V: TRBV5-4
size: few
D: TRBD2
CDR3: CASSSRTSGTGGEQYF
DNA: TGTGCCAGCAGCTCCCGGACTAGCGGGACGGGAGGCGAGCAGTACTTC

J: TRBJ2-5
V: TRBV29-1
size: NA
D: NA
CDR3: CSVGGFQKETQYF
DNA: TGCAGCGTTGGTGGTTTCCAGAAAGAGACCCAGTACTTC

J: TRBJ1-2
V: TRBV6-6
size: NA
D: TRBD1
CDR3: CASSPGQVGAGYTF
DNA: TGTGCCAGCAGTCCAGGACAGGTCGGTGCCGGCTACACCTTC

J: TRBJ1-6
V: TRBV19
size: once
D: NA
CDR3: CASNGSPNSPLHF
DNA: TGTGCCAGTAACGGGAGCCCTAATTCACCCCTCCACTTT

J: TRBJ1-6
V: TRBV3-1/TRBV3-2
size: NA
D: NA
CDR3: CASSRARGRALHF
DNA: TGTGCCAGCAGCCGAGCCAGGGGCCGGGCCCTCCACTTT

J: TRBJ2-2
V: TRBV9
size: NA
D: NA
CDR3: CASSVSGVGGGPAGELFF
DNA: TGTGCCAGCAGCGTCTCAGGAGTAGGGGGGGGCCCCGCCGGGGAGCTGTTTTTT

J: TRBJ2-5
V: TRBV28
size: NA
D: NA
CDR3: CASSEAAISYQETQYF
DNA: TGTGCCAGCAGTGAAGCTGCCATATCGTACCAAGAGACCCAGTACTTC

J: TRBJ1-4
V: TRBV19
size: NA
D: TRBD1
CDR3: CASSVTTGGNEKLFF
DNA: TGTGCCAGTAGTGTCACAACAGGGGGCAATGAAAAACTGTTTTTT

J: TRBJ1-2
V: TRBV11-3
size: NA
D: TRBD1
CDR3: CASSLGLRRDRRDYGYTF
DNA: TGTGCCAGCAGCTTAGGCCTTAGGAGGGACAGGAGGGACTATGGCTACACCTTC

J: TRBJ2-1
V: TRBV10-3
size: NA
D: TRBD1
CDR3: CAISDLLGQGANEQFF
DNA: TGTGCCATCAGTGACCTGTTGGGACAGGGGGCGAATGAGCAGTTCTTC

J: TRBJ2-3
V: TRBV7-6
size: NA
D: TRBD2
CDR3: CASSGRASGGRNTQYF
DNA: TGTGCCAGCAGCGGAAGAGCTAGCGGGGGTAGGAATACGCAGTATTTT

J: TRBJ2-5
V: TRBV5-1
size: NA
D: NA
CDR3: CASSLGRKKETQYF
DNA: TGCGCCAGCAGCTTGGGGCGGAAAAAAGAGACCCAGTACTTC

J: TRBJ1-1
V: TRBV7-2
size: NA
D: NA
CDR3: CASSLARANTEAFF
DNA: TGTGCCAGCAGCTTAGCGCGAGCGAACACTGAAGCTTTCTTT

J: TRBJ1-4
V: TRBV5-6
size: few
D: TRBD1
CDR3: CASTHYGTGGEKLFF
DNA: TGTGCCAGCACCCACTACGGGACAGGGGGTGAAAAACTGTTTTTT

J: TRBJ2-2
V: TRBV24-1
size: NA
D: NA
CDR3: CATSDFGDWSLNTGELFF
DNA: TGTGCCACCAGTGATTTCGGGGATTGGTCCCTGAACACCGGGGAGCTGTTTTTT

J: TRBJ2-5
V: TRBV9
size: NA
D: TRBD2
CDR3: CASSPAQGLGQETQYF
DNA: TGTGCCAGCAGCCCCGCCCAGGGACTAGGTCAAGAGACCCAGTACTTC

J: TRBJ2-1
V: TRBV7-9
size: NA
D: TRBD1
CDR3: CASSVRQGAVIKEQFF
DNA: TGTGCCAGCAGCGTTAGACAGGGGGCGGTAATTAAGGAGCAGTTCTTC

J: TRBJ2-5
V: TRBV5-1
size: once
D: TRBD1
CDR3: CASSPGTDQETQYF
DNA: TGCGCCAGCAGCCCGGGGACAGACCAAGAGACCCAGTACTTC

J: TRBJ1-1
V: TRBV5-1
size: once
D: TRBD1
CDR3: CASSHGQGQRSEAFF
DNA: TGCGCCAGCAGTCACGGACAGGGACAGAGGAGTGAAGCTTTCTTT

J: TRBJ2-3
V: TRBV19
size: NA
D: NA
CDR3: CASTGTLVNTQYF
DNA: TGTGCCAGTACCGGGACACTCGTAAATACGCAGTATTTT

J: TRBJ2-3
V: TRBV3-1/TRBV3-2
size: NA
D: TRBD2
CDR3: CATGRGVGADTQYF
DNA: TGTGCCACCGGGCGGGGGGTAGGGGCAGATACGCAGTATTTT

J: TRBJ2-1
V: TRBV5-1
size: NA
D: TRBD1
CDR3: CASSSAAGTGQDGEFF
DNA: TGCGCCAGCAGCTCCGCCGCCGGGACAGGCCAGGATGGGGAGTTCTTC

J: TRBJ1-2
V: TRBV10-2
size: NA
D: NA
CDR3: CASSLGQTNYGYTF
DNA: TGCGCCAGCAGTTTGGGGCAGACCAACTATGGCTACACCTTC

J: TRBJ1-1
V: TRBV28
size: NA
D: NA
CDR3: CASREYTEAFF
DNA: TGTGCCAGCAGGGAGTACACTGAAGCTTTCTTT

J: TRBJ1-2
V: TRBV15
size: NA
D: NA
CDR3: CATSRERVYGYTF
DNA: TGTGCCACCAGCAGAGAACGGGTCTATGGCTACACCTTC

J: TRBJ1-4
V: TRBV27
size: NA
D: NA
CDR3: CASRPWGANEKLFF
DNA: TGTGCCAGCAGACCTTGGGGGGCTAATGAAAAACTGTTTTTT

J: TRBJ1-4
V: TRBV5-6
size: NA
D: TRBD1
CDR3: CASSMRDRVEKLFF
DNA: TGTGCCAGCAGCATGCGGGACAGGGTTGAAAAACTGTTTTTT

J: TRBJ1-4
V: TRBV28
size: once
D: TRBD1
CDR3: CASSPDRGRQKLFF
DNA: TGTGCCAGCAGCCCGGACAGGGGGCGTCAAAAACTGTTTTTT

J: TRBJ2-1
V: TRBV10-1
size: NA
D: TRBD2
CDR3: CASSGTSEDEQFF
DNA: TGCGCCAGCAGCGGGACTAGCGAGGATGAGCAGTTCTTC

J: TRBJ1-2
V: TRBV18
size: NA
D: NA
CDR3: CASSPPTGGRGYTF
DNA: TGTGCCAGCTCACCACCGACGGGAGGACGTGGCTACACCTTC

J: TRBJ2-1
V: TRBV29-1
size: few
D: NA
CDR3: CSVSPFWGSAPSEQFF
DNA: TGCAGCGTTTCTCCTTTTTGGGGCTCCGCACCAAGTGAGCAGTTCTTC

J: TRBJ2-7
V: TRBV5-4
size: NA
D: NA
CDR3: CASSSGHAYEQYF
DNA: TGTGCCAGCAGCAGTGGGCATGCCTACGAGCAGTACTTC

J: TRBJ1-3
V: TRBV2
size: NA
D: TRBD1
CDR3: CASRTGLAGNTIYF
DNA: TGTGCCAGTAGGACAGGGCTCGCTGGAAACACCATATATTTT

J: TRBJ2-5
V: TRBV19
size: NA
D: NA
CDR3: CASSIGHPSTQYF
DNA: TGTGCCAGTAGTATTGGACACCCGAGCACCCAGTACTTC

J: TRBJ2-5
V: TRBV19
size: NA
D: TRBD2
CDR3: CASSPQLAGGETQYF
DNA: TGTGCCAGTAGTCCCCAACTAGCGGGAGGTGAGACCCAGTACTTC

J: TRBJ2-7
V: TRBV28
size: NA
D: TRBD1
CDR3: CASSLFQTGGVRSDEQYF
DNA: TGTGCCAGCAGTTTATTTCAGACAGGGGGGGTTCGGTCGGACGAGCAGTACTTC

J: TRBJ1-4
V: TRBV21-1
size: once
D: NA
CDR3: CASSKENRELNEKLFF
DNA: TGTGCCAGCAGCAAAGAAAACAGGGAACTGAATGAAAAACTGTTTTTT

J: TRBJ2-2
V: TRBV2
size: NA
D: TRBD2
CDR3: CATLSGGAVGGELFF
DNA: TGTGCCACACTGAGCGGGGGGGCCGTTGGCGGGGAGCTGTTTTTT